These 8 T cell receptor beta chains came from one sample sequenced in a study of blood T cell repertoires in COVID-19. TCRdb's table, derived via immunoSEQ multiplex PCR, lists solely in-frame clones and lacks some. The repertoire holds about 300,000 clones, with roughly 90% as singletons. The sequenced material came from peripheral blood. These receptors were collected from a man aged 18 to 30 who had recovered from COVID-19.

The rearrangement links TRBV5-1 to TRBJ1-2, with 9 bases identical to TRBD1. Trimming took 4 bases from V and 4 from J; bases not matched to a gene: 8. Germline values: CDR1 SGHRS, CDR2 YFSETQ. This CDR3 has 15 amino acids. CDR3 sequence: CASSPGLDRGYGYTF. DNA for the CDR3: TGCGCCAGCAGCCCAGGATTGGACAGGGGCTATGGCTACACCTTC.

V and J are TRBV5-1 and TRBJ1-1; TRBD1 agrees at 7 bases. Germline V gene sequence: CDR1 SGHRS, CDR2 YFSETQ. CDR3 length: 16 residues. J lost 0 bases, V lost 2 bases, and 7 bases had no gene match. DNA for the CDR3: TGCGCCAGCAGCTTTGATCCGGGACAGTTGAACACTGAAGCTTTCTTT. This codes for CASSFDPGQLNTEAFF.

V and J are TRBV5-4 and TRBJ1-4; unclear D gene. Germline CDR1 reads SGHNT; CDR2 reads YYREEE (reference sequence). This CDR3 spans 14 amino acids. Trimming left V 0 bases short and J 2 bases short, with 5 bases between. Here the CDR3 DNA reads TGTGCCAGCAGCTTGGGACTGACTAATGAAAAACTGTTTTTT. Protein: CASSLGLTNEKLFF.

The genes are TRBV12-3 or TRBV12-4 and TRBJ1-2; D call uncertain. The ends were cut back, 6 bases at V and 7 bases at J, with 15 bases in the middle. The CDR3 is 13 amino acids. The chain's CDR3 is CASRMTSFGGYTF. CDR3 nucleotides: TGTGCCAGCAGAATGACTTCATTCGGTGGCTACACCTTC.

This rearrangement joins TRBV2 to TRBJ1-6; 7 bases line up with TRBD1. CDR3 length: 14 residues. Trimming removed 10 bases from V and 6 bases from J; junction bases left unmatched: 9. The germline V gene encodes CDR1 SNHLY and CDR2 FYNNEI. CDR3 amino acids: CAIEGAEINSPLHF. The CDR3, as DNA: TGTGCCATCGAGGGGGCAGAGATTAATTCACCCCTCCACTTT.

This sequence joins TRBV4-1 and TRBJ1-4; TRBD1 might be the D (5 bases). The germline CDR1 and CDR2 sequences are MGHRA and YSYEKL. CDR3 length: 15 residues. V dropped 2 bases and J dropped 3 bases, with 10 bases sitting between them. Here the CDR3 reads CASSQLQGPNEKLFF. Here the CDR3 DNA reads TGCGCCAGCAGCCAACTTCAGGGCCCTAATGAAAAACTGTTTTTT.

V and J are TRBV6-5 and TRBJ2-7; 8 bases fit TRBD2. The CDR3 covers 13 residues. Trimming removed 8 bases from V and 3 bases from J; junction bases left unmatched: 6. Germline V gene sequence: CDR1 MNHEY, CDR2 SVGAGI. CDR3 protein: CASLLAVNYEQYF. The CDR3 region has the DNA TGTGCCAGCTTACTAGCGGTAAACTACGAGCAGTACTTC.

The V gene is TRBV9, the J gene TRBJ2-3, with 10 bases fitting TRBD2. The CDR3 is made up of 16 amino acids. The germline gives CDR1 SGDLS, CDR2 YYNGEE. With V trimmed by 4 bases and J by 1 base, 6 bases remained unmatched. CDR3 nucleotide sequence: TGTGCCAGCAGCTCCCCAGCGGGAGGGGGCACAGATACGCAGTATTTT. This encodes CASSSPAGGGTDTQYF.